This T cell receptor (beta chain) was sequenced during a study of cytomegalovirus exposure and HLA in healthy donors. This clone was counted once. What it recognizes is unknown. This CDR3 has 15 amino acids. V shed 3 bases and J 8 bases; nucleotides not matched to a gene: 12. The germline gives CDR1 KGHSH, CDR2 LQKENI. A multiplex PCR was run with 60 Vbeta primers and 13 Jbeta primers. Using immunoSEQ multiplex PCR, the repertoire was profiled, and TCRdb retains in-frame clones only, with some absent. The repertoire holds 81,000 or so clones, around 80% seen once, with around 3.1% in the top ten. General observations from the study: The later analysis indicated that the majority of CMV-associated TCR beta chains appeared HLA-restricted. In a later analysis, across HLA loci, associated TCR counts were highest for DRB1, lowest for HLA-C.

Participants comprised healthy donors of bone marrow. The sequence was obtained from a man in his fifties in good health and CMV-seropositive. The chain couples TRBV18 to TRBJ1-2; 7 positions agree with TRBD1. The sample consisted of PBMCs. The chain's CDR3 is CASSPPEGGASGYTF. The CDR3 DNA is TGTGCCAGCTCACCCCCGGAAGGGGGCGCGAGCGGCTACACCTTC.